The 32 T cell receptor beta chains reported below all come from one sample, sequenced in a study of radiotherapy plus CTLA-4 blockade in lung cancer. Assay: immunoSEQ multiplex PCR; the TCRdb copy retains only in-frame clones and omits some. Of roughly 100,000 clones listed, about four fifths are singletons. The source material was peripheral blood, sampled from a patient treated with radiotherapy plus ipilimumab. The receptors derive from a human donor with non-small cell lung cancer that progressed on radiotherapy plus ipilimumab.

The chain couples TRBV6-5 to TRBJ2-3, with D uncertain. V lost 6 bases and J lost 0, with 13 bases in between. The CDR3 runs 15 residues. CDR1 and CDR2 (germline): MNHEY, SVGAGI. CDR3 region: CASSRQYSSTDTQYF. As DNA, the CDR3 is TGTGCCAGCAGCCGACAATATTCTAGCACAGATACGCAGTATTTT.

This clone was counted once. The chain recombines TRBV10-1 with TRBJ2-5; 14 positions match TRBD2. Trimming at V came to 6 bases and at J to 6 bases, leaving 3 bases not matched to a gene. The CDR3 extends over 14 amino acids. Germline values: CDR1 WNHNN, CDR2 SYGVQD (reference sequence). The CDR3 sequence: CASSGTSGRQTQYF. The CDR3 DNA sequence: TGCGCCAGCAGCGGGACTAGCGGGAGACAGACCCAGTACTTC.

The chain links TRBV27 to TRBJ2-1; 9 positions match TRBD1. Germline CDR1 MNHEY, CDR2 SMNVEV (reference sequence). The V and J ends lost 6 bases and 4 bases, in that order; junction bases with no gene match: 10. This CDR3 is built from 16 residues. The CDR3 here is CASRRMTGGPYNEQFF. In DNA form, the CDR3 reads TGTGCCAGCAGAAGAATGACAGGGGGTCCTTACAATGAGCAGTTCTTC.

The gene calls are TRBV9 and TRBJ2-7, with D uncertain. The CDR3 is made up of 13 amino acids. Trimming removed 5 bases from V and 5 bases from J, with 14 bases in between. Germline CDR1 reads SGDLS; CDR2 reads YYNGEE. The CDR3 region has the DNA TGTGCCAGCAGTCAAACACCTATCCACGAGCAGTACTTC. It specifies CASSQTPIHEQYF.

This clone has a handful of counts. The chain links TRBV21-1 to TRBJ1-5; TRBD1, as called in the table, went unchecked against the DNA. TRBV21-1 is designated a pseudogene. The CDR3 contains 14 residues. This CDR3 reads CATLVGQTIRPQHF. CDR3 DNA sequence: TGTGCCACCCTCGTGGGACAGACAATCAGGCCCCAGCATTTT.

The gene calls are TRBV15 and TRBJ2-7; D unresolved. The CDR3 covers 15 residues. The germline V gene encodes CDR1 LNHNV and CDR2 YYDKDF (reference sequence). V was shortened by 1 base and J by 0 bases, with 10 bases between the two germline ends. The CDR3 loop reads CATSRGGTYSYEQYV. The CDR3 region has the DNA TGTGCCACCAGCAGAGGCGGCACCTACTCCTACGAGCAGTACGTC.

The CDR3 protein is CASSSGLAYSYNEQFF. For the CDR3, the DNA is TGTGCCAGCAGCTCGGGACTAGCTTACTCCTACAATGAGCAGTTCTTC. The chain is built from TRBV5-8 and TRBJ2-1; 9 nucleotides match TRBD2. Trimming removed 3 bases from V and 0 bases from J; junction bases left unmatched: 4. Germline V gene sequence: CDR1 SGHTS, CDR2 YDEGEE. CDR3 length equals 16 residues.

This clone was detected a few times. Written as DNA, the CDR3 is TGTGCCAGCAGCGGGACAGGGAGCTCCTACGAGCAGTACGTC. Amino acids: CASSGTGSSYEQYV. The chain employs TRBV5-6 and TRBJ2-7, with 9 bases fitting TRBD1. This CDR3 is 14 amino acids long. The ends lost 4 bases at V and 0 bases at J; junction bases unmatched: 2. CDR1 is SGHDT and CDR2 is YYEEEE in the germline V gene.

The chain couples TRBV5-4 to TRBJ2-5, with 7 bases that match TRBD2. The CDR3 is made up of 15 amino acids. Germline CDR1 SGHNT, CDR2 YYREEE (reference sequence). J was trimmed by 2 bases and V by 3 bases; bases with no gene match: 7. CDR3 amino acids: CASSSRGGRQETQYF. In nucleotides, the CDR3 is TGTGCCAGCAGCTCCCGCGGCGGGAGACAAGAGACCCAGTACTTC.

The J gene is TRBJ2-7, the V gene TRBV11-2; D possibly uses TRBD1 or TRBD2 (5 bases each). Trimming shortened V by 1 base and J by 6 bases, and 16 bases separated the two germline ends. The CDR3 is 15 amino acids. Germline V lookup: CDR1 SGHAT, CDR2 FQNNGV. For the CDR3, the DNA is TGTGCCAGCAGCTTAGGGATCTGGGACGATAGCGAGCAGTACTTC. Translation: CASSLGIWDDSEQYF. Drawing the rest from reference TRBV11-2 and TRBJ2-7, the complete variable domain is EAGVAQSPRYKIIEKRQSVAFWCNPISGHATLYWYQQILGQGPKLLIQFQNNGVVDDSQLPKDRFSAERLKGVDSTLKIQPAKLEDSAVYLCASSLGIWDDSEQYFGPGTRLTVT.

This sequence joins TRBV19 and TRBJ2-7, with a weak D call TRBD1 (6 bases). V was clipped by 7 bases and J by 2 bases, with 12 bases between them. Per the germline V gene, CDR1 is LNHDA and CDR2 is SQIVND (reference sequence). This CDR3 comprises 13 residues. CDR3 protein: CASTGTSPYEQYF. In DNA form, the CDR3 reads TGTGCCAGTACCGGGACATCTCCCTACGAGCAGTACTTC.

This chain links TRBV28 with TRBJ1-2; 9 bases are a match to TRBD1. Germline V gene lookup returns CDR1 MDHEN and CDR2 SYDVKM. Trimming cost V 3 bases and J 3 bases; bases outside gene matches: 5. The CDR3 contains 15 residues. The CDR3, as DNA: TGTGCCAGCAGTTTCGGACAGGGGCTTTACTATGGCTACACCTTC. Translation gives CASSFGQGLYYGYTF.

The chain carries TRBV2 and TRBJ2-5, with 9 bases aligning to TRBD1. The DNA end favors TRBJ2-7, so the J call may be wrong. Germline lookup yields CDR1 SNHLY and CDR2 FYNNEI. The CDR3 length is 13 residues. CDR3 nucleotides: TGTGCCAGCCAGACAGGGGGATCCTACGAGCAGTACTTC. Its translation is CASQTGGSYEQYF.

The J gene is TRBJ2-1, the V gene TRBV6-5; D unclear. Germline assignment: CDR1 MNHEY and CDR2 SVGAGI. The CDR3 extends over 13 amino acids. V lost 6 bases and J lost 5, with 11 bases in between. CDR3 region: CASSPVGNNEQFF. The CDR3, as DNA: TGTGCCAGCAGCCCCGTCGGAAACAATGAGCAGTTCTTC.

The chain links TRBV10-2 to TRBJ2-1, with D possibly being TRBD2 (6 bases). V lost 3 bases to trimming and J lost 6 bases, with 21 bases between them. This CDR3 is 17 amino acids long. Germline values: CDR1 WSHSY, CDR2 SAAADI. CDR3 region: CASSDVATGVSANEQFF. The CDR3, as DNA: TGCGCCAGCAGTGACGTCGCAACGGGAGTGAGTGCCAATGAGCAGTTCTTC.

The chain has TRBV18 and TRBJ1-5; 12 positions agree with TRBD1. V lost 2 bases to trimming and J lost 3 bases; unmatched junction nucleotides: 2. From germline, CDR1 is KGHSH and CDR2 LQKENI. This CDR3 is 16 amino acids long. The DNA of the CDR3 is TGTGCCAGCTCACCATGGGACAGGGGGCTCAATCAGCCCCAGCATTTT. Translated: CASSPWDRGLNQPQHF.

J is TRBJ2-2 and V is TRBV28; perhaps TRBD2 as D (6 bases). V was clipped by 2 bases and J by 7 bases, with 14 bases between them. CDR3 length: 15 amino acids. The germline gives CDR1 MDHEN, CDR2 SYDVKM. The CDR3 DNA follows: TGTGCCAGCAGTTTAGCGGGGACGAGTGTCGGGGAGCTGTTTTTT. Translated, it gives CASSLAGTSVGELFF.

This chain links TRBV28 with TRBJ1-3, with D unresolved. Deletions cut 6 bases from V and 2 bases from J, with 5 bases between. The germline V gene has CDR1 MDHEN and CDR2 SYDVKM. This CDR3 spans 12 amino acids. This CDR3 is CASRAAGNTIYF. In nucleotides, the CDR3 is TGTGCCAGCAGGGCGGCTGGAAACACCATATATTTT.

V and J are TRBV5-6 and TRBJ2-2; possibly TRBD1 for D (6 bases). This CDR3 is 17 amino acids long. V lost 1 base, J lost 0 bases, and 13 bases lay in between. Germline assignment: CDR1 SGHDT and CDR2 YYEEEE. The CDR3 reads CASSLYHRDTNTGELFF. CDR3 in DNA: TGTGCCAGCAGCTTGTATCATCGGGACACGAACACCGGGGAGCTGTTTTTT.

V usage is TRBV23-1 and J usage is TRBJ2-7; D not certain. TRBV23-1 is designated an ORF whose function remains uncertain. This CDR3 contains 11 residues. V was trimmed by 4 bases and J by 7 bases, leaving 8 bases between them. DNA of the CDR3: TGCGCCAGCAGTCTCGTGGTTGAGCAGTACGTC. It encodes CASSLVVEQYV.

This clone appeared a few times. V and J are TRBV19 and TRBJ2-1; 10 bases map to TRBD2. The trim removed 7 bases at V and 10 bases at J, leaving 4 bases unmatched. Germline lookup yields CDR1 LNHDA and CDR2 SQIVND (reference sequence). This CDR3 comprises 12 residues. The CDR3 nucleotides are TGTGCCAGTATCTTAGCGGGAGGCGAGCAGTTCTTC. Residues: CASILAGGEQFF.

The chain employs TRBV12-5 and TRBJ1-5, with 8 nucleotides matching TRBD1. The V and J ends lost 4 bases and 7 bases, in that order; junction bases with no gene match: 9. CDR1 and CDR2 (germline): LGHNT, FRNRAP. The CDR3 has 15 residues. The DNA for the CDR3 is TGTGCTAGTGGTTCACAAGCAGGGGGCGGACAGCCCCAGCATTTT. Translated: CASGSQAGGGQPQHF. Using reference TRBV12-5 and TRBJ1-5 for the parts outside the CDR3, the full variable domain is DARVTQTPRHKVTEMGQEVTMRCQPILGHNTVFWYRQTMMQGLELLAYFRNRAPLDDSGMPKDRFSAEMPDATLATLKIQPSEPRDSAVYFCASGSQAGGGQPQHFGDGTRLSIL.

The chain links TRBV9 to TRBJ2-3; TRBD1 aligns across 8 bases. V shed 0 bases and J 3 bases; nucleotides not matched to a gene: 6. The CDR3 loop spans 16 amino acids. Germline-derived CDR1 and CDR2 are SGDLS and YYNGEE. CDR3 nucleotide sequence: TGTGCCAGCAGCGTAGCTAGGGGACAGGCGACAGATACGCAGTATTTT. It encodes CASSVARGQATDTQYF.

The chain couples TRBV2 to TRBJ1-4, with D possibly being TRBD1 (5 bases). Trimming took 4 bases from V and 10 from J, leaving 16 bases between them. The germline CDR1 and CDR2 sequences are SNHLY and FYNNEI. The CDR3 contains 14 residues. CDR3 loop: CASSGSWGPGKLFF. DNA of the CDR3: TGTGCCAGCAGTGGTTCGTGGGGCCCCGGAAAACTGTTTTTT.

V usage is TRBV6-1 and J usage is TRBJ2-7, with D perhaps matching TRBD1 (5 bases). Germline V lookup: CDR1 MNHNS, CDR2 SASEGT. The CDR3 is made up of 13 amino acids. Between the trimmed V and J ends, which lost 8 bases and 2 bases, there was a span of 13 bases. For the CDR3, the DNA is TGTGCCAGCGGTTTGGGGCTCACCTACGAGCAGTACGTC. This sequence encodes CASGLGLTYEQYV.

The chain couples TRBV5-6 to TRBJ1-4; TRBD1 matches 10 bases. Germline V lookup: CDR1 SGHDT, CDR2 YYEEEE. The length of the CDR3 is 15 residues. Trimming took 4 bases from V and 8 from J; bases not matched to a gene: 8. CDR3 bases: TGTGCCAGCAGCGCTCCGGGACAGGGGAGGGAAAAACTGTTTTTT. Translated: CASSAPGQGREKLFF.

This clone was counted between two and nine times. V usage is TRBV10-3 and J usage is TRBJ1-5; possible D gene TRBD1, 5 bases. The CDR3 extends over 13 amino acids. Deletions cut 6 bases from V and 6 bases from J, with 12 bases between. Germline CDR1 is ENHRY and CDR2 is SYGVKD. Here the CDR3 reads CAIRADQGQPQHF. CDR3 coding DNA: TGTGCCATCAGAGCGGACCAGGGTCAGCCCCAGCATTTT.

The V gene is TRBV28, the J gene TRBJ2-2; possibly TRBD1 for D (6 bases). Germline lookup yields CDR1 MDHEN and CDR2 SYDVKM. The CDR3 has 16 amino acids. With 2 bases removed from V and 5 bases from J, the gap between germline ends came to 15 bases. The DNA of the CDR3 is TGTGCCAGCAGTTTAAGCGTACAGGGTCGTACCGGGGAGCTGTTTTTT. As protein: CASSLSVQGRTGELFF.

The genes are TRBV10-2 and TRBJ1-5; D uncertain. CDR1 and CDR2 (germline): WSHSY, SAAADI. The germline V and J ends were trimmed by 3 bases and 4 bases, with 10 bases remaining between them. The CDR3 sequence is 14 residues long. CDR3 sequence (DNA): TGCGCCAGCAGTGATAGGGTCCAAAATCAGCCCCAGCATTTT. As protein: CASSDRVQNQPQHF.

The gene calls are TRBV4-1 and TRBJ2-1, with TRBD2 matching over 8 bases. The CDR3 is 18 amino acids. The V segment lost 0 bases and the J segment 5 bases; nucleotides outside the gene matches: 12. CDR1 is MGHRA and CDR2 is YSYEKL in the germline V gene. This CDR3 is CASSQERAGGTQDNEQFF. The DNA for the CDR3 is TGCGCCAGCAGCCAAGAACGGGCGGGAGGAACACAAGACAATGAGCAGTTCTTC.

The chain combines TRBV6-5 with TRBJ2-3, with D uncertain. The CDR3 extends over 14 amino acids. Germline V gives CDR1 MNHEY, CDR2 SVGAGI. Trimming stripped 2 bases from V and 3 bases from J, with 9 bases between. The CDR3 nucleotides read TGTGCCAGCAGTTACATTGGCAGTACAGATACGCAGTATTTT. It yields the protein CASSYIGSTDTQYF.

The chain uses TRBV4-1 and TRBJ2-2; tentative D call: TRBD1 (5 bases). This CDR3 region has 16 residues. With 2 bases removed from V and 1 base from J, the gap between germline ends came to 11 bases. Germline values: CDR1 MGHRA, CDR2 YSYEKL. DNA of the CDR3: TGCGCCAGCAGCCAACAGGGTGCAATGAACACCGGGGAGCTGTTTTTT. Translating it yields CASSQQGAMNTGELFF.